The 20 T cell receptor beta chains reported below all come from one sample, sequenced in a study of blood T cell repertoires in COVID-19. The assay was immunoSEQ multiplex PCR, and TCRdb's table has in-frame clones only and misses some. The table lists 150,000 to 200,000 clones, approximately 80% of them singletons. Sequenced sample: peripheral blood. The origin of the receptors is a woman in her fifties or sixties with active or convalescent COVID-19.

This clone showed up just a few times. J is TRBJ2-3 and V is TRBV7-2; possibly TRBD2 for D (6 bases). The CDR3 spans 16 residues. V gave up 0 bases and J gave up 6 bases, with 16 bases separating them. Germline CDR1 reads SGHTA; CDR2 reads FQGNSA. CDR3 in DNA: TGTGCCAGCAGCTTAGCTCTCGCGGGATCGGCGGATACGCAGTATTTT. It translates to CASSLALAGSADTQYF.

The V gene is TRBV19, the J gene TRBJ1-2; 10 bases agree with TRBD1. The ends lost 6 bases at V and 0 bases at J; junction bases unmatched: 10. CDR1 and CDR2 from the germline V gene are LNHDA and SQIVND (reference sequence). The CDR3 consists of 17 residues. The CDR3 protein is CASRAKGTGETNYGYTF. Here the CDR3 DNA reads TGTGCCAGTAGAGCCAAAGGGACAGGGGAGACTAACTATGGCTACACCTTC. Complete variable domain (other parts from reference TRBV19 and TRBJ1-2): DGGITQSPKYLFRKEGQNVTLSCEQNLNHDAMYWYRQDPGQGLRLIYYSQIVNDFQKGDIAEGYSVSREKKESFPLTVTSAQKNPTAFYLCASRAKGTGETNYGYTFGSGTRLTVV.

This chain links TRBV30 with TRBJ1-6; TRBD1 might be the D (6 bases). The CDR3 has 14 amino acids. Trimming removed 1 base from V and 5 bases from J, with 9 bases in between. Germline values: CDR1 GTSNPN, CDR2 SVGIG (reference sequence). This chain's CDR3 is CAWSEGQHNSPLHF. The CDR3 nucleotides read TGTGCCTGGAGTGAAGGACAGCATAATTCACCCCTCCACTTT. Together with reference TRBV30 and TRBJ1-6, the CDR3 gives the full variable domain: SQTIHQWPATLVQPVGSPLSLECTVEGTSNPNLYWYRQAAGRGLQLLFYSVGIGQISSEVPQNLSASRPQDRQFILSSKKLLLSDSGFYLCAWSEGQHNSPLHFGNGTRLTVT.

The chain employs TRBV28 and TRBJ1-1; the match to TRBD1 covers 7 bases. CDR3 length: 13 amino acids. Germline-derived CDR1 and CDR2 are MDHEN and SYDVKM. The ends lost 6 bases at V and 6 bases at J; junction bases unmatched: 7. CDR3 sequence reads: CASRVQGIPEAFF. The DNA of the CDR3 is TGTGCCAGCAGGGTACAGGGGATCCCTGAAGCTTTCTTT.

The chain uses TRBV4-3 and TRBJ2-2; a possible D gene is TRBD2 (7 bases). Trimming took 0 bases from V and 8 from J, leaving 25 bases between them. CDR1 and CDR2 (germline): LGHNA, YSLEER. This CDR3 is built from 19 residues. The chain's CDR3 is CASSQELAGRGFEEGELFF. In DNA, the CDR3 is TGCGCCAGCAGCCAAGAATTAGCGGGCAGGGGATTCGAAGAAGGGGAGCTGTTTTTT.

The rearrangement joins TRBV7-6 to TRBJ2-1, with 11 bases lining up with TRBD2. With 3 bases clipped from V and 6 bases from J, the junction kept 1 base outside the gene matches. This CDR3 is built from 14 residues. Germline V gene data show CDR1 as SGHVS and CDR2 as FNYEAQ. The CDR3 bases are TGTGCCAGCAGCTTGGGGACTAGCGGCAATGAGCAGTTCTTC. Its protein product is CASSLGTSGNEQFF.

V gene TRBV6-2 or TRBV6-3 combines with J gene TRBJ1-3; D not certain. The length of the CDR3 is 16 residues. Trimming pared 5 bases from V and 0 bases from J, leaving 14 bases between. Germline V gene data show CDR1 as MNHEY and CDR2 as SVGEGT. The CDR3 reads CASSQLASSSGNTIYF. The CDR3, as DNA: TGTGCCAGCAGTCAACTCGCGAGCTCCTCTGGAAACACCATATATTTT.

This sequence joins TRBV6-5 and TRBJ2-1; 8 bases fit TRBD1. Germline V CDR1 and CDR2: MNHEY, SVGAGI. V shed 2 bases and J 6 bases; nucleotides not matched to a gene: 6. This CDR3 has 15 residues. CDR3 sequence reads: CASSYRGQAGNEQFF. CDR3 nucleotides: TGTGCCAGCAGTTACAGGGGACAGGCCGGCAATGAGCAGTTCTTC.

This clone was counted only a few times. The chain recombines TRBV27 with TRBJ2-7, with 10 bases fitting TRBD2. CDR3 size: 13 residues. The V and J ends lost 4 bases and 7 bases, in that order; junction bases with no gene match: 4. Looked up from germline, CDR1 is MNHEY and CDR2 is SMNVEV (reference sequence). Written as DNA, the CDR3 is TGTGCCAGCAGTTCGTCGGGACTAGCGGAGCAGTACTTC. Its protein is CASSSSGLAEQYF.

The chain links TRBV6-6 to TRBJ2-7; D ambiguous. Trimming removed 6 bases at V and 4 bases at J, with 7 bases between. CDR1 is MNHNY and CDR2 is SVGAGI in the germline V gene (reference sequence). CDR3 length: 11 amino acids. CDR3 nucleotide sequence: TGTGCCAGCAGCTCCTTGTACGAGCAGTACTTC. Protein: CASSSLYEQYF.

The CDR3 region is CASGLPRGTGNTIYF. The CDR3, as DNA: TGTGCCAGCGGACTGCCCAGGGGAACCGGAAACACCATATATTTT. The chain is built from TRBV28 and TRBJ1-3, with D possibly matching TRBD1 (6 bases). CDR1 and CDR2 from the germline V gene are MDHEN and SYDVKM. V dropped 8 bases and J dropped 4 bases, with 18 bases sitting between them. This CDR3 region has 15 residues.

This rearrangement joins TRBV28 to TRBJ2-1, with 12 bases that match TRBD2. CDR1 is MDHEN and CDR2 is SYDVKM in the germline V gene. The CDR3 consists of 15 residues. The ends lost 5 bases at V and 8 bases at J; junction bases unmatched: 7. The CDR3 bases are TGTGCCAGCAGTCGACCTAGCGGGAGGGTAGATGAGCAGTTCTTC. Its protein is CASSRPSGRVDEQFF.

Only one count was recorded for this clone. The chain uses TRBV5-6 and TRBJ2-6; 8 bases map to TRBD1. The V gene's germline CDR1 is SGHDT and CDR2 YYEEEE. V dropped 4 bases and J dropped 0; count of bases not matched to a gene: 3. The CDR3 runs to 16 residues. CDR3 loop: CASSPTGGSGANVLTF. In nucleotides, the CDR3 is TGTGCCAGCAGCCCCACAGGGGGCTCTGGGGCCAACGTCCTGACTTTC.

CDR3 protein: CASSPTTRKTGELFF. CDR3 in DNA: TGTGCCAGCAGCCCCACGACTAGAAAAACCGGGGAGCTGTTTTTT. The rearrangement links TRBV7-2 to TRBJ2-2; tentatively, D is TRBD2 (6 bases). The CDR3 extends over 15 amino acids. Germline CDR1 SGHTA, CDR2 FQGNSA. Trimming shortened V by 5 bases and J by 5 bases, and 15 bases separated the two germline ends.

This clone was found once. The CDR3 nucleotides are TGTGCCTGGAGGATGGACAGGGGCGTCGAGGGCACCGGGGAGCTGTTTTTT. Protein product: CAWRMDRGVEGTGELFF. The gene calls are TRBV30 and TRBJ2-2, with 9 bases matching TRBD1. J lost 4 bases, V lost 3 bases, and 12 bases had no gene match. Germline V gives CDR1 GTSNPN, CDR2 SVGIG (reference sequence). The CDR3 has 17 residues.

V usage is TRBV7-9 and J usage is TRBJ2-1, with 7 bases that match TRBD2. CDR1 and CDR2 (germline): SEHNR, FQNEAQ (reference sequence). The CDR3 has 15 amino acids. V trimming: 0 bases; J trimming: 6 bases; junction bases outside the gene matches: 5. The DNA for the CDR3 is TGTGCCAGCAGCTTAGCGCCGCGGGGGAGCAATGAGCAGTTCTTC. It encodes CASSLAPRGSNEQFF.

This chain connects TRBV30 to TRBJ1-1; D gene unclear. From germline, CDR1 is GTSNPN and CDR2 SVGIG (reference sequence). The germline V and J ends were trimmed by 2 bases and 1 base, with 11 bases remaining between them. This CDR3 contains 14 residues. The CDR3: CAWSRERQNTEAFF. Written as DNA, the CDR3 is TGTGCCTGGAGTCGGGAGCGCCAGAACACTGAAGCTTTCTTT.

V and J are TRBV11-2 and TRBJ1-5, with 7 bases identical to TRBD1. Germline V gives CDR1 SGHAT, CDR2 FQNNGV. The CDR3 totals 15 residues. V lost 4 bases and J lost 2; bases outside the gene matches: 5. The CDR3 sequence: CASSSGGGGNQPQHF. CDR3 bases: TGTGCCAGCAGCTCAGGGGGAGGAGGCAATCAGCCCCAGCATTTT.

This sequence joins TRBV9 and TRBJ2-3; maybe TRBD1 (6 bases). The V gene's germline CDR1 is SGDLS and CDR2 YYNGEE. Trimming shortened V by 0 bases and J by 2 bases, and 13 bases separated the two germline ends. The CDR3 length is 16 residues. CDR3 loop: CASSVGTAIYTDTQYF. As DNA, the CDR3 is TGTGCCAGCAGCGTAGGGACAGCTATTTACACAGATACGCAGTATTTT.

This chain uses TRBV7-2 with TRBJ2-7, with TRBD1 identical over 7 bases. CDR3 length: 14 amino acids. Germline V gives CDR1 SGHTA, CDR2 FQGNSA. J lost 1 base, V lost 3 bases, and 3 bases had no gene match. CDR3: CASSFGTVSYEQYF. The DNA for the CDR3 is TGTGCCAGCAGCTTCGGGACAGTGTCCTACGAGCAGTACTTC.